This T cell receptor (beta chain) was retrieved from a study of T-cell reconstitution after alpha-beta-depleted transplantation in children. Researchers prepared the TCRbeta library using unique molecular identifiers, the study reports. MiXCR, run by TCRdb on the PCR reads, gives a single entry per CDR3 protein. The sample lists roughly 500,000 distinct CDR3 sequences, roughly 33% occurring once. The CDR3 runs to 17 residues. J was trimmed by 0 bases and V by 3 bases; bases with no gene match: 5. Germline CDR1 reads SGHNT; CDR2 reads YYREEE (reference sequence). This clonotype was recorded once. V and J are TRBV5-4 and TRBJ2-3; 12 nucleotides line up with TRBD2. The sequencing here drew on PBMCs from the stem cell graft donor, taken from the stem cell graft. This TCR was sampled from a human donor who donated a stem cell graft to a child with aplastic anemia. CDR3 in DNA: TGTGCCAGCAGCTCGGGACTAGCGGGCACGAGCACAGATACGCAGTATTTT. It codes for CASSSGLAGTSTDTQYF.